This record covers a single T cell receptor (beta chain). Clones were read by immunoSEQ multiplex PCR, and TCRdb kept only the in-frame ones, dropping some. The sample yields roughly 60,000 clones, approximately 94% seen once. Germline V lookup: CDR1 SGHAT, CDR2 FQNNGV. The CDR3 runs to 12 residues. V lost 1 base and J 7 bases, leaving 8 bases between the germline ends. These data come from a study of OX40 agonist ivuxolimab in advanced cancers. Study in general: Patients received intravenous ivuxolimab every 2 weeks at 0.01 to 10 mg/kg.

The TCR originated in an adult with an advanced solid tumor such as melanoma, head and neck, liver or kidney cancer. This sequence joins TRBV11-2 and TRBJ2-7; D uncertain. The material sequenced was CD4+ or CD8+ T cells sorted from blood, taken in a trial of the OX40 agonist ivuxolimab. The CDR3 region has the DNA TGTGCCAGCAGCTTAGTACCGTTGGAGCAGTACTTC. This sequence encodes CASSLVPLEQYF.